This T cell receptor beta chain is drawn from a study of cytomegalovirus exposure and HLA in healthy donors. Study-level results: An assumption of roughly uniform sequencing depth across donors underlay the presence/absence analyses. Rarity held for most TCR sequences, but there were some public TCRs that occurred in many donors. Testing in vitro showed three CMV-associated chains specific for CMV antigens. In an earlier analysis, in some 500 donors, most V segments appeared productive either ~87% or ~30% of the time.

The PCR used 60 Vbeta and 13 Jbeta primers. TCRdb's copy holds only in-frame clones and misses some; the assay was immunoSEQ multiplex PCR. In the table there are over 100,000 clones, 78% of which are singletons. Comment on this clone: Its antigen is not identified.

The sample was PBMCs. This TCR derives from a woman in her 30s in good health and CMV-seropositive.

The CDR3 DNA follows: TGCGCCAGCAGCCAGGAGGCCGGGAGGGACAGGGGTTTGAACGAGCAGTACTTC. Amino acid sequence: CASSQEAGRDRGLNEQYF. This chain links TRBV4-3 with TRBJ2-7; 10 bases map to TRBD1. Losses at the gene ends were 3 bases for V and 5 bases for J; bases not matched to a gene: 16. The CDR3 contains 18 residues. Germline V gene lookup returns CDR1 LGHNA and CDR2 YSLEER.